This TCR beta chain derives from a study of T cells in localized non-small cell lung cancer (dated by TCRdb to about 2020). In the study overall: Comparing tumors with uninvolved tumor-adjacent lungs, the study looked at the T cell repertoires of 200 to 250 patients with early-stage NSCLC. The cohort comprised some 240 treatment-naïve NSCLC patients with resected, localized lung tumors. NSCLC patients had a mean age of roughly 66 years, and 129 were male and 107 female.

At diagnosis, peripheral blood, uninvolved tumor-adjacent lung and tumor were collected and stored as a combination of fresh-frozen and FFPE material. For TCR repertoire profiling, blood samples were analyzed in the form of peripheral blood mononuclear cells. Details on this clone: Its cognate antigen has yet to be identified. No base qualities exist here, and no much larger clone lies one base off it.

TCR beta CDR3 regions were sequenced from DNA using the immunoSEQ Assay. The authors' pipeline ran thus. To compute T cell density, TCR beta template counts were normalized to usable DNA, which was estimated by amplifying housekeeping genes. Richness was estimated with the preseqR package, extrapolating to 400,000 templates for PBMC samples and 120,000 templates for tissue samples. Clonality was defined as one minus Pielou's evenness. Tissue-enriched TCRs were identified through differential abundance testing performed on productive amino-acid clonotypes, with a minimum total count of 5 and an alpha of 0.1. The Jaccard Index and the Morisita Overlap Index were used to measure how much the repertoires overlapped between compartments. TCR beta CDR3s were clustered by GLIPH together with public tetramer-defined viral CDR3s, and at least three viral sequences plus V-gene enrichment were required for viral motifs. TCRdb limited this immuneACCESS table to in-frame rearrangements with V and J called. A share of clones is missing; checked studies link under half to unresolved V genes, and the rest is unexplained. The DNA gave D and trimming, while V, J and clone size come from that table. In this sample the table shows 28,000 or so clones, approximately 90% of which occur a single time. Roughly 4% of the sample rests with the top ten.

The CDR3 measures 13 amino acids from cysteine to phenylalanine. Only the CDR3 portion is preserved as DNA: 39 bases, with reading frame beginning at the first base. As encoded in the germline V gene (reference sequence), CDR1 is MNHNY while CDR2 is SVGAGI. The germline ends are 8 bases apart after V is trimmed by 6 bases and J by 0 bases. Study-wide findings and limitations: Since the design was exploratory, TCR variables were selected using unadjusted p-values with no false-discovery rate correction. Multi-region tumor sequencing was not performed, so intratumor heterogeneity could not be excluded. Uninvolved tumor-adjacent lung showed the highest T cell clonality, higher than tumor, which suggests more focused antigenic responses in the adjacent lung. Higher blood T cell density associated with longer overall survival, while higher adjacent-lung clonality associated with shorter survival. A median of roughly 50 of the top 100 tumor clones turned up in the paired uninvolved adjacent lung, and 28 of those clones also ranked among the top 100 of that same adjacent lung.

This chain is built from TRBV6-6 and TRBJ1-1, with no D gene named confidently. Here the sequenced sample was peripheral blood, taken before any cancer treatment. The source is a female donor aged 60 or older with stage II squamous cell lung carcinoma. The CDR3 reads as follows: CASRDSLNTEAFF. The DNA sequence is TGTGCCAGCAGGGACTCTCTGAACACTGAAGCTTTCTTT.